This is a list of T cell receptor beta chains from one sample in a study of early T cells in non-severe SARS-CoV-2 infection. TCRdb reprocessed the 5' RACE reads via MiXCR and lists one record per CDR3 protein. The repertoire holds fewer than 80,000 distinct CDR3 sequences, with about 9% as singletons. Input material: whole blood. The receptors here all came from an adult who was a healthcare worker with PCR-confirmed SARS-CoV-2 infection or an uninfected control (not recorded which). The CDR3 runs from the conserved cysteine through the conserved F or W. D genes are given only for firm matches. Clone size is shown for a subset of rows, as once, few, many or a class of expanded clone.

j_gene,abundance,d_gene,v_gene,len,CDR3nt,CDR3aa
TRBJ1-1,few,-,TRBV7-9,15,TGTGCCAGCAGCCCACCATCGATATCCCCCACTGAAGCTTTCTTT,CASSPPSISPTEAFF
TRBJ2-2,-,TRBD2,TRBV7-7,14,TGTGCCAGCAGCCAAACCCTGACTAGCTTCGAGCTGTTTTTT,CASSQTLTSFELFF
TRBJ2-5,-,-,TRBV24-1,12,TGTGCCACCAGTGAAATACAGGGTTTTCAGTACTTC,CATSEIQGFQYF
TRBJ1-4,-,-,TRBV11-2,16,TGTGCCAGCAGCCCAGAAAGCACCGAGGCGGGGGAAAAACTGTTTTTT,CASSPESTEAGEKLFF
TRBJ2-2,many,TRBD1,TRBV5-4,16,TGTGCCAGCAGCTTTTTGACAGGGCGGAACACCGGGGAGCTGTTTTTT,CASSFLTGRNTGELFF
TRBJ2-5,many,-,TRBV13,12,TGTGCCAGCAGCCCGCCCGTTGGGACCCAGTACTTC,CASSPPVGTQYF
TRBJ1-1,-,-,TRBV4-2,15,TGTGCCAGCAGCCAAGATTTGGGGATGGGCACTGAAGCTTTCTTT,CASSQDLGMGTEAFF
TRBJ2-2,-,TRBD2,TRBV6-1,17,TGTGCCAGCAGTCCCACCCGGACTAGCGGGAAGGCCGGGGAGCTGTTTTTT,CASSPTRTSGKAGELFF
TRBJ2-1,few,TRBD1,TRBV2,17,TGTGCCAGCAGTGGCCCCGGGACAGGGAGCTCCTACAATGAGCAGTTCTTC,CASSGPGTGSSYNEQFF
TRBJ1-1,few,TRBD1,TRBV6-5,14,TGTGCCAGCAGTTACCACAGGGGAGGGCCTGAAGCTTTCTTT,CASSYHRGGPEAFF
TRBJ1-2,-,-,TRBV5-1,13,TGCGCCAGCAGCTTGGTGCTGAACTATGGCTACACCTTC,CASSLVLNYGYTF
TRBJ1-1,-,TRBD1,TRBV29-1,14,TGCAGCGTTGGAGGGACAGGGATGAACACTGAAGCTTTCTTT,CSVGGTGMNTEAFF
TRBJ1-5,many,-,TRBV2,15,TGTGCCAGCAGTGTCAACAGGGCTGGGAATCAGCCCCAGCATTTT,CASSVNRAGNQPQHF
TRBJ1-1,many,TRBD1,TRBV11-2,13,TGTGCCAGCAGGCAGGGGGCGGACACTGAAGCTTTCTTT,CASRQGADTEAFF
TRBJ2-1,-,-,TRBV18,13,TGTGCCAGCTCACCGGGGACCAATAATGAGCAGTTCTTC,CASSPGTNNEQFF
TRBJ1-5,-,-,TRBV20-1,16,TGCAGTGCTAGAGATATGGAACACCTTAGGAATCAGCCCCAGCATTTT,CSARDMEHLRNQPQHF
TRBJ2-5,few,TRBD1,TRBV5-4,14,TGTGCCAGCAGCTTGGTGGGACAGCGGGAGACCCAGTACTTC,CASSLVGQRETQYF
TRBJ1-1,many,-,TRBV7-2,12,TGTGCCAGCAGCCCCCCATTACAGCAAGCTTTCTTT,CASSPPLQQAFF
TRBJ1-4,many,TRBD1,TRBV4-1,14,TGCGCCAGCAGCCGGACAGGGGTATGGGAAAAACTGTTTTTT,CASSRTGVWEKLFF
TRBJ2-5,few,-,TRBV3-1,15,TGTGCCAGCAGCCGGAATCCGGGACCACTCCAAACCCAGTACTTC,CASSRNPGPLQTQYF
TRBJ2-2,many,-,TRBV10-2,12,TGCGCCAGCAGTGAGAGATCCGGGGAGCTGTTTTTT,CASSERSGELFF
TRBJ2-1,many,-,TRBV6-5,14,TGTGCCAGCAGTTACTCGGTCCCCTACAATGAGCAGTTCTTC,CASSYSVPYNEQFF
TRBJ2-7,few,-,TRBV15,13,TGTGCCACCAGCAGAGATATGGAGACGCGGCAGTACTTC,CATSRDMETRQYF
TRBJ1-2,-,-,TRBV29-1,15,TGCAGCGTCGCTCGCGGGCAGGGGCTACGCTATGGCTACACCTTC,CSVARGQGLRYGYTF
TRBJ1-2,few,-,TRBV18,14,TGTGCCAGCTCCCCCCTCGGGGCGGGGAGGGGCTACACCTTC,CASSPLGAGRGYTF
TRBJ2-3,many,TRBD2,TRBV6-1,15,TGTGCCAGCAGATCTCCGGGACTAGTCCCAGATACGCAGTATTTT,CASRSPGLVPDTQYF
TRBJ1-1,-,TRBD1,TRBV3-1,14,TGTGCCAGCAGCCGGACAGGGTTGAACACTGAAGCTTTCTTT,CASSRTGLNTEAFF
TRBJ2-3,few,TRBD2,TRBV7-6,18,TGTGCCAGCAGCTTAGCGGGACTAGCGGGAGGACACACAGATACGCAGTATTTT,CASSLAGLAGGHTDTQYF
TRBJ2-3,-,TRBD2,TRBV20-1,14,TGCAGTGCCCCACCTAGCGGTAGCACAGATACGCAGTATTTT,CSAPPSGSTDTQYF
TRBJ2-2,many,-,TRBV3-1,16,TGTGCCAGCAGCCCGATAGCGGCCGGGAACACCGGGGAGCTGTTTTTT,CASSPIAAGNTGELFF
TRBJ2-5,-,-,TRBV20-1,13,TGCAGTGCTAAGACTATCCCAGAGGAGACCCAGTACTTC,CSAKTIPEETQYF
TRBJ1-4,-,-,TRBV4-1,16,TGCGCCAGCAGCCCGAGCCCGGCACGGGGAAATGAAAAACTGTTTTTT,CASSPSPARGNEKLFF
TRBJ2-2,few,-,TRBV10-1,13,TGCGCCAGCAGTGACACAAACACCGGGGAGCTGTTTTTT,CASSDTNTGELFF
TRBJ2-3,many,-,TRBV19,13,TGTGCCAGTAGTATTTCCCGCACAGATACGCAGTATTTT,CASSISRTDTQYF
TRBJ2-5,-,-,TRBV20-1,15,TGCAGTGCTAGAGCAACACAGGGTTTTCAAGAGACCCAGTACTTC,CSARATQGFQETQYF
TRBJ1-2,-,TRBD1,TRBV6-5,17,TGTGCCAGCAGTTACTCGGGGTCGAAGGGGGCGCGGCGTGGCTACACCTTC,CASSYSGSKGARRGYTF
TRBJ2-4,many,-,TRBV7-8,13,TGTGCCAGCAGCTTAGTGGGTGGAAACATTCAGTACTTC,CASSLVGGNIQYF
TRBJ1-2,many,-,TRBV7-8,15,TGTGCCAGCAGCTTAAATACAGGGCAAACCTATGGCTACACCTTC,CASSLNTGQTYGYTF